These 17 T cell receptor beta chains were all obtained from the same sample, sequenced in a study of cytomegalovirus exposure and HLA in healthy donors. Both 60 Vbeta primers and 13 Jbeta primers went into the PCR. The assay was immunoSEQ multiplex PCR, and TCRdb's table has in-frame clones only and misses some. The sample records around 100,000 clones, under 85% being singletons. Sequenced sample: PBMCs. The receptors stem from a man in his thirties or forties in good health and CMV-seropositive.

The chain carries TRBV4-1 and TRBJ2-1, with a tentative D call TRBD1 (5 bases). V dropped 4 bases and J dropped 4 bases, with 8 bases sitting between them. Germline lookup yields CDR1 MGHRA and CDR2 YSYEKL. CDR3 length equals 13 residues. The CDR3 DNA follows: TGCGCCAGCAGCCGATCAGGGTACAATGAGCAGTTCTTC. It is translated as CASSRSGYNEQFF.

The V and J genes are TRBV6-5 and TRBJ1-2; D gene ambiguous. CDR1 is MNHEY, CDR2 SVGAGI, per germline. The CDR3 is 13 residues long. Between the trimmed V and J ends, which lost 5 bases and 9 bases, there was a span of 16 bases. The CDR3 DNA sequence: TGTGCCAGCAGTGAGGGTACCGGGGAGAGCTACACCTTC. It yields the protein CASSEGTGESYTF.

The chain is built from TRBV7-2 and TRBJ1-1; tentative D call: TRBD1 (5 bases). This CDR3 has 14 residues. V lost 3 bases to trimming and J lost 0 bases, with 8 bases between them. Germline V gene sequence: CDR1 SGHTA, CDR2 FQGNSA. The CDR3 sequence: CASSFRGMNTEAFF. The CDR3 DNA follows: TGTGCCAGCAGCTTCCGGGGGATGAACACTGAAGCTTTCTTT.

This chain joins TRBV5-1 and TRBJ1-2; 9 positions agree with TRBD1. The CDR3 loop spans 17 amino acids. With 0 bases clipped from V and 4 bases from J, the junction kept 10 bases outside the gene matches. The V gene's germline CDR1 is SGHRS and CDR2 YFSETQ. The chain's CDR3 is CASSLAPGQGRGYGYTF. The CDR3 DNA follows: TGCGCCAGCAGCTTGGCCCCGGGACAGGGTAGGGGCTATGGCTACACCTTC.

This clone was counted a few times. The CDR3 DNA sequence: TGTGCCAGCTCGGACACCTCCCGGGATTCACCCCTCCACTTT. This translates into CASSDTSRDSPLHF. This chain connects TRBV18 to TRBJ1-6, with a weak D call TRBD1 (5 bases). This CDR3 contains 14 residues. Germline assignment: CDR1 KGHSH and CDR2 LQKENI. Trimming pared 6 bases from V and 8 bases from J, leaving 14 bases between.

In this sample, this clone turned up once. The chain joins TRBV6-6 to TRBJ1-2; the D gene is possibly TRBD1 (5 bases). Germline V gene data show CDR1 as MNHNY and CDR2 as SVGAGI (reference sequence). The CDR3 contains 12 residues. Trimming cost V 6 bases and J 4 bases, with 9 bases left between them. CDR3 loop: CASSPDSYGYTF. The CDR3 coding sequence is TGTGCCAGCAGCCCAGACAGCTATGGCTACACCTTC.

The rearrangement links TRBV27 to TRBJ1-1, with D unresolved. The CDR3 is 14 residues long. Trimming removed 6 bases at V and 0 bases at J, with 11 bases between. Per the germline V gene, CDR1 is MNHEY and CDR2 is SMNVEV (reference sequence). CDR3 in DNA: TGTGCCAGCAGGAGGGCCGACATGAACACTGAAGCTTTCTTT. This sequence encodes CASRRADMNTEAFF.

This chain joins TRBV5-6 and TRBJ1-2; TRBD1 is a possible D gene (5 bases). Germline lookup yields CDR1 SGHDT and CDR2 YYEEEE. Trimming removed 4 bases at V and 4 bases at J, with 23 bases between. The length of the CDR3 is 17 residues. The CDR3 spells CASSAQRGGTYSYGYTF. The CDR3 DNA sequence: TGTGCCAGCAGCGCCCAGCGGGGAGGGACTTATAGCTATGGCTACACCTTC.

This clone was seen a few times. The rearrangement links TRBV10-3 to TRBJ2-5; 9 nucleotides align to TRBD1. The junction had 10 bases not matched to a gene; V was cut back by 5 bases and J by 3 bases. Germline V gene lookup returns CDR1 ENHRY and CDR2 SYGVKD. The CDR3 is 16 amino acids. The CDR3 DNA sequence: TGTGCCATCAGTCGAGGGACAGGGCCCCCCAAAGAGACCCAGTACTTC. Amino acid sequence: CAISRGTGPPKETQYF.

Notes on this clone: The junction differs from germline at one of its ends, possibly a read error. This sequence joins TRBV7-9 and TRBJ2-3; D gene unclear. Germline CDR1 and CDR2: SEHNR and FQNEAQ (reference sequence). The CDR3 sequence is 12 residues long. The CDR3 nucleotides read TGTTCCAGCAGCTTAGTTCTAGATACGCAGTATTTT. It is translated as CSSSLVLDTQYF.

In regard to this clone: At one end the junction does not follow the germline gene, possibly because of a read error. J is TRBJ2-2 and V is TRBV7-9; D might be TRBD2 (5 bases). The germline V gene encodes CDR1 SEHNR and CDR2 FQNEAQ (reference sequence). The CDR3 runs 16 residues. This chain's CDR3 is CSSSSPLRGLVGELFF. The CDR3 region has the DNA TGTTCCAGCAGCTCCCCACTACGGGGATTAGTCGGGGAGCTGTTTTTT.

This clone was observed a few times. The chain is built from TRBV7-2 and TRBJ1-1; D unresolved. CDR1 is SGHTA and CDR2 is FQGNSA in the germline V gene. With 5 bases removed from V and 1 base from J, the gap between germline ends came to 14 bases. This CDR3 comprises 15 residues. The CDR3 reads CASSPRGGRNTEAFF. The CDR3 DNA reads TGTGCCAGCAGCCCTCGGGGAGGGAGGAACACTGAAGCTTTCTTT. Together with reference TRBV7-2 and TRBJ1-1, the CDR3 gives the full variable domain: GAGVSQSPSNKVTEKGKDVELRCDPISGHTALYWYRQSLGQGLEFLIYFQGNSAPDKSGLPSDRFSAERTGGSVSTLTIQRTQQEDSAVYLCASSPRGGRNTEAFFGQGTRLTVV.

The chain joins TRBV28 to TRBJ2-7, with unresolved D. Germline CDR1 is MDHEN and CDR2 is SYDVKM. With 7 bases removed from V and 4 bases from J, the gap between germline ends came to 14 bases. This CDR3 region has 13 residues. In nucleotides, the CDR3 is TGTGCCAGCACCGGAATTCGGGTGTACGAGCAGTACTTC. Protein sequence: CASTGIRVYEQYF. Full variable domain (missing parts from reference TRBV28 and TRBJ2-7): DVKVTQSSRYLVKRTGEKVFLECVQDMDHENMFWYRQDPGLGLRLIYFSYDVKMKEKGDIPEGYSVSREKKERFSLILESASTNQTSMYLCASTGIRVYEQYFGPGTRLTVT.

In nucleotides, the CDR3 is TGTGCCAGCAGTTTCACAGGGGCGACAGATGGAAACACCATATATTTT. Protein sequence: CASSFTGATDGNTIYF. The V gene is TRBV28, the J gene TRBJ1-3, with TRBD1 matching over 7 bases. CDR3 length: 16 residues. The V gene's germline CDR1 is MDHEN and CDR2 SYDVKM. The junction had 8 bases not matched to a gene; V was cut back by 3 bases and J by 3 bases.

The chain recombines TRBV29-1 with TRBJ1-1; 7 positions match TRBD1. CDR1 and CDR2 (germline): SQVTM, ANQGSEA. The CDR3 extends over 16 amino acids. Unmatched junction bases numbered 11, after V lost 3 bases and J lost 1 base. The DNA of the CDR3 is TGCAGCGTTGAGAGGCCACAGGGGCGGACGAACACTGAAGCTTTCTTT. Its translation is CSVERPQGRTNTEAFF.

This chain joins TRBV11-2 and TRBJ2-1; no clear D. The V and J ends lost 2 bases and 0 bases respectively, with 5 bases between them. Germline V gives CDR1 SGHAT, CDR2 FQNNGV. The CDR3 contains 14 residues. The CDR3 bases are TGTGCCAGCAGCTTATCCGGCTCCTACAATGAGCAGTTCTTC. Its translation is CASSLSGSYNEQFF.

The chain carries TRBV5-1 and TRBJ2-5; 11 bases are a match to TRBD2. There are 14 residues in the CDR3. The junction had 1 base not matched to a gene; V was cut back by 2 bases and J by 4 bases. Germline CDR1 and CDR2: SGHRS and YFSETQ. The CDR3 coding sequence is TGCGCCAGCAGCTTTAGCGGGGGGGCAGAGACCCAGTACTTC. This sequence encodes CASSFSGGAETQYF.